This T cell receptor (beta chain) was identified during a study of cytomegalovirus exposure and HLA in healthy donors. A few counts support this clone. No antigen is known for it. Primers: 60 Vbeta forward and 13 Jbeta reverse. Profiled with immunoSEQ multiplex PCR; TCRdb holds only in-frame clones, not every one. The data show 130,000 or so clones, more than 75% seen once. Study-level results: An observed cluster of highly shared sequence variants was recorded as a likely sequencing artifact. HLA alleles were associated with 15,000 to 20,000 TCR beta sequences in a later analysis at 0.05 false discovery rate. Altogether, around 160 TCR beta chains were recorded as cytomegalovirus-associated.

With V trimmed by 4 bases and J by 6 bases, 11 bases remained unmatched. Germline-derived CDR1 and CDR2 are GTSNPN and SVGIG (reference sequence). This CDR3 region has 14 residues. This receptor was obtained from a middle-aged man in good health and CMV-seronegative. V gene TRBV30 combines with J gene TRBJ1-2, with 7 bases aligning to TRBD1. The sequencing sample was made of PBMCs. In DNA, the CDR3 is TGTGCCTGGAACCCGGGGACAGCACCCGATGGCTACACCTTC. Protein sequence: CAWNPGTAPDGYTF.